The clone carrying this TCR beta chain turned up a few times. The data derive from a study of blood T cell repertoires in COVID-19. Study-wide context: Collection of acute and convalescent COVID-19 samples took place in the United States, Italy and Spain. Sources were T cells, B-cell-depleted T cells, or PBMCs; the material itself was cDNA or gDNA.

Trimming cost V 7 bases and J 8 bases, with 14 bases left between them. The CDR3 runs 12 residues. CDR1 is ENHRY and CDR2 is SYGVKD in the germline V gene. In the study's own analysis: Nucleated cell counts were estimated from reference gene primer amplification. Measured with immunoSEQ multiplex PCR; TCRdb has only the in-frame clones, and not every one. The DNA was the basis for D and trimming; V, J and clone size are from that table. The table shows approximately 6,300 clones, with just under 75% occurring only once. Sequencing used peripheral blood. The genes are TRBV10-3 and TRBJ1-1; D gene unclear. The TCR was taken from a man aged 55 to 70 with acute or convalescent COVID-19. The chain's CDR3 is CAIKTGATEAFF. CDR3 DNA: TGTGCCATCAAGACGGGAGCAACCGAAGCTTTCTTT.